This TCR beta chain comes out of a study of T cell responses to AZD1222 COVID-19 vaccine. General observations from the study: Per reports, nearly half of all spike-specific TCRs target regions that are unmutated in variants.

The data were produced by immunoSEQ multiplex PCR, yet TCRdb's version contains in-frame clones alone and is incomplete. The sample holds more than 95,000 clones, over 75% seen once. Concerning this clone itself: The antigen remains undetermined.

Germline lookup yields CDR1 SGHDN and CDR2 FVKESK. The CDR3 has 15 amino acids. V was shortened by 4 bases and J by 1 base, with 14 bases between the two germline ends. The origin of this receptor is an adult in good health. The sequences come from peripheral blood, collected on day 0 of AZD1222 vaccination. The chain is built from TRBV14 and TRBJ2-7; D is possibly TRBD2 (5 bases). The CDR3 protein is CASSPPGWDSYEQYF. CDR3 nucleotides: TGTGCCAGCAGCCCCCCGGGGTGGGATTCCTACGAGCAGTACTTC.